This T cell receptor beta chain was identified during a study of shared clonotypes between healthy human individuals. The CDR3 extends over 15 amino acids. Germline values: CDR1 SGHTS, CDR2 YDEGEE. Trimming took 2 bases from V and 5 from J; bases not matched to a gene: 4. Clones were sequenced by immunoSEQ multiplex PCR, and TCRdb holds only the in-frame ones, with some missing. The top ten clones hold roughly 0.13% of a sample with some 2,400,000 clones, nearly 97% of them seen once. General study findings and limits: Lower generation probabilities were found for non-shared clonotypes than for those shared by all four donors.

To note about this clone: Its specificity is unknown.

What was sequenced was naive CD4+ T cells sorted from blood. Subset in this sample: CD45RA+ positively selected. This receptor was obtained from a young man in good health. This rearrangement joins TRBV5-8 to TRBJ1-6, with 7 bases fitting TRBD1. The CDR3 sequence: CASSLQGRDNSPLHF. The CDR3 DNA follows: TGTGCCAGCAGCTTACAGGGGAGAGATAATTCACCCCTCCACTTT. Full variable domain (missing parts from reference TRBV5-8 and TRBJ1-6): EAGVTQSPTHLIKTRGQQATLRCSPISGHTSVYWYQQALGLGLQFLLWYDEGEERNRGNFPPRFSGRQFPNYSSELNVNALELEDSALYLCASSLQGRDNSPLHFGNGTRLTVT.